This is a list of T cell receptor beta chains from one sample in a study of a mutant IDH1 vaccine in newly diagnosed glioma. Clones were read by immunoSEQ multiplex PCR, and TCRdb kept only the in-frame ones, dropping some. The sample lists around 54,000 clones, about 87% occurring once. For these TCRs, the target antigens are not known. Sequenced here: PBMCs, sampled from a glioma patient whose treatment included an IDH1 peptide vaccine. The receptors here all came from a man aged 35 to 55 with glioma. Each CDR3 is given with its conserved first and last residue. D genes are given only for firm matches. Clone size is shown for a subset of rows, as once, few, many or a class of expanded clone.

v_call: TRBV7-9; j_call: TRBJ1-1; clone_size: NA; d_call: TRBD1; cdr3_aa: CASSLADRGNTEAFF; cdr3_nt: TGTGCCAGCAGCTTAGCTGACAGGGGGAACACTGAAGCTTTCTTT
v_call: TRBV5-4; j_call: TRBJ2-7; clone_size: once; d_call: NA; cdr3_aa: CASSGSYEQYF; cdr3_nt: TGTGCCAGCAGCGGCTCCTACGAGCAGTACTTC
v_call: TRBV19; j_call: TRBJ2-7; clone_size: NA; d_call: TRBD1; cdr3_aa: CASSYPGQGTYEQYF; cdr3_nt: TGTGCCAGTAGTTACCCGGGACAGGGGACCTACGAGCAGTACTTC
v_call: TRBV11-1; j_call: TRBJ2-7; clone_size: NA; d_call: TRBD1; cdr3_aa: CASGRPGGEQYF; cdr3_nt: TGTGCCAGCGGACGCCCAGGGGGCGAGCAGTACTTC
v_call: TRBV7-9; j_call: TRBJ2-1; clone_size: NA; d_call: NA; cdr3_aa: CASRPGAYDNEQFF; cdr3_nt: TGTGCCAGCAGACCGGGTGCTTATGACAATGAGCAGTTCTTC
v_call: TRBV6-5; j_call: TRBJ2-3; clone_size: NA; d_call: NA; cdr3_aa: CASMRGTSTDTQYF; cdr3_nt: TGTGCCAGCATGCGCGGGACTAGCACAGATACGCAGTATTTT
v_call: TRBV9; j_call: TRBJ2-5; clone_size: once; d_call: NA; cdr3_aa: CASGSGSQETQYF; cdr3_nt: TGTGCCAGCGGGTCGGGATCACAAGAGACCCAGTACTTC
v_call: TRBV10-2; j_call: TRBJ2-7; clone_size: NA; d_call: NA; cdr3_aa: CASSAGMYEQYF; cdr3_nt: TGCGCCAGCAGTGCTGGGATGTACGAGCAGTACTTC
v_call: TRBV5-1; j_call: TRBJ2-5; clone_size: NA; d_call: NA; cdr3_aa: CASSSYRGETQYF; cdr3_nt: TGCGCCAGCAGCTCCTACAGAGGAGAGACCCAGTACTTC
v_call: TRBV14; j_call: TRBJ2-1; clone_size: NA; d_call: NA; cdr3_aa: CASSLWGRNEQFF; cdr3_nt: TGTGCCAGCAGCCTGTGGGGGCGTAATGAGCAGTTCTTC
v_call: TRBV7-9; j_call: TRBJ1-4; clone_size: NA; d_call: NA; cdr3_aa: CASSLVREQGEKLFF; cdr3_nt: TGTGCCAGCAGCTTAGTCCGGGAGCAAGGTGAAAAACTGTTTTTT
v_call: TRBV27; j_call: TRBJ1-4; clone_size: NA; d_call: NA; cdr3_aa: CASSRTEKLFF; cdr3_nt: TGTGCCAGCAGTAGGACAGAAAAACTGTTTTTT
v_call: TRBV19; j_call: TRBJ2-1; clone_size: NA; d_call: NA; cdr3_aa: CAKYCRGFYNEQFF; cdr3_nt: TGTGCCAAGTACTGCAGGGGTTTTTACAATGAGCAGTTCTTC
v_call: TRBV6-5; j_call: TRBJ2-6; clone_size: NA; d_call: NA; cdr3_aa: CASSYKGSGANVLTF; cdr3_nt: TGTGCCAGCAGTTACAAGGGGTCAGGGGCCAACGTCCTGACTTTC
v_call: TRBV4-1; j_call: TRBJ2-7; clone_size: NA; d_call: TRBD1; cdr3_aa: CASSRDRVYEQYF; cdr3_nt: TGCGCCAGCAGCCGGGACAGGGTCTACGAGCAGTACTTC
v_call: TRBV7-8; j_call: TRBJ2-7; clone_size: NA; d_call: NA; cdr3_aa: CASSSPGARGAREQYF; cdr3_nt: TGTGCCAGCAGCTCCCCGGGGGCTAGGGGGGCGAGGGAGCAGTACTTC
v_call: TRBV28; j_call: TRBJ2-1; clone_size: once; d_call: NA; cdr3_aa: CASSLWGVQGGSYNEQFF; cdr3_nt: TGTGCCAGCAGTTTATGGGGGGTCCAGGGAGGCTCCTACAATGAGCAGTTCTTC
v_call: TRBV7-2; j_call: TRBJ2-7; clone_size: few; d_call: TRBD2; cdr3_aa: CASSLSLAGVGSYEQYF; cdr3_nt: TGTGCCAGCAGCTTAAGCCTAGCGGGAGTGGGCTCCTACGAGCAGTACTTC
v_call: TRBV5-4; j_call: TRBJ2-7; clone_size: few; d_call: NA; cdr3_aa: CASTPGVGSYEQYF; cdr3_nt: TGTGCCAGCACCCCCGGGGTGGGCTCCTACGAGCAGTACTTC
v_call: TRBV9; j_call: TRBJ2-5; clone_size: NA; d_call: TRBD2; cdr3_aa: CASSALTSGKETQYF; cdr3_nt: TGTGCCAGCAGCGCCCTGACTAGCGGGAAAGAGACCCAGTACTTC
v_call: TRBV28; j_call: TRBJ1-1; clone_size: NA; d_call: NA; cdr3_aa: CASSPPGDMNTEAFF; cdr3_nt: TGTGCCAGCAGTCCCCCGGGAGATATGAACACTGAAGCTTTCTTT
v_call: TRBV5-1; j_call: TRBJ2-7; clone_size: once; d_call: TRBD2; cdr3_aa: CASSRILLGRVGEQYF; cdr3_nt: TGCGCCAGCAGCCGGATACTTTTGGGGAGGGTAGGAGAGCAGTACTTC
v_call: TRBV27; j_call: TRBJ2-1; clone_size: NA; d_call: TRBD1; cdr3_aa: CASRNADRSHNEQFF; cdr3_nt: TGTGCCAGTCGAAACGCGGACAGGTCGCACAATGAGCAGTTCTTC
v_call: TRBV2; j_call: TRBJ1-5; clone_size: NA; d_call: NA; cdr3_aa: CASSDGRYQPQHF; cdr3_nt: TGTGCCAGCAGTGATGGCCGTTATCAGCCCCAGCATTTT
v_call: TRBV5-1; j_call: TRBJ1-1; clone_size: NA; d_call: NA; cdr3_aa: CASSWGGQNTEAFF; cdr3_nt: TGCGCCAGCAGCTGGGGGGGCCAGAACACTGAAGCTTTCTTT
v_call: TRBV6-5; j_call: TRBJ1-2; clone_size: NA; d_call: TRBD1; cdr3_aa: CASSDRGLGGYTF; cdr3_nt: TGTGCCAGCAGTGACAGGGGGCTGGGTGGCTACACCTTC
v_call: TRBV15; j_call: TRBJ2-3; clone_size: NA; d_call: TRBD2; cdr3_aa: CATSSPAGAHPRDTQYF; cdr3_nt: TGTGCCACCAGCAGCCCCGCGGGAGCCCACCCCAGGGATACGCAGTATTTT
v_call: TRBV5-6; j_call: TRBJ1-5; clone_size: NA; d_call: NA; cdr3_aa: CASSLVGDSNQPQHF; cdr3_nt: TGTGCCAGCAGCTTGGTTGGGGATAGCAATCAGCCCCAGCATTTT
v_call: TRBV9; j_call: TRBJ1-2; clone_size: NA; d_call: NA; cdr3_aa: CASSVSGGNYGYTF; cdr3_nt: TGTGCCAGCAGCGTTTCGGGCGGGAACTATGGCTACACCTTC
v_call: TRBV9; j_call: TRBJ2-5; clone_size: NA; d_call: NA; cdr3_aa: CASSVDRALQETQYF; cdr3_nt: TGTGCCAGCAGCGTAGACAGGGCCCTCCAAGAGACCCAGTACTTC
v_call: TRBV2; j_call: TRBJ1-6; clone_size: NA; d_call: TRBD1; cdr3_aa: CASTGTGRGALHF; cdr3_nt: TGTGCCAGCACGGGGACAGGAAGGGGAGCCCTCCACTTT
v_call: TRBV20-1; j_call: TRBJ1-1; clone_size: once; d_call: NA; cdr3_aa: CSAPYNTEAFF; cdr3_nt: TGCAGTGCTCCGTATAATACTGAAGCTTTCTTT
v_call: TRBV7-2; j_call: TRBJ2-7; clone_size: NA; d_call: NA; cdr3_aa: CASSLGMSYEQYF; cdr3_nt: TGTGCCAGCAGCTTGGGTATGTCCTACGAGCAGTACTTC
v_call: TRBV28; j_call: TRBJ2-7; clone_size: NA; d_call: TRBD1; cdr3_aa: CASSAPTGLSYEQYF; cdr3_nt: TGTGCCAGCAGTGCCCCGACAGGGTTATCCTACGAGCAGTACTTC
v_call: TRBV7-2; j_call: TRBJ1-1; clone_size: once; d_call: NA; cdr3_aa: CASSFRDGMNTEAFF; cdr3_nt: TGTGCCAGCAGCTTCCGAGACGGGATGAACACTGAAGCTTTCTTT
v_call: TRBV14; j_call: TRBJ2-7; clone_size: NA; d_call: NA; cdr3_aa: CASSQAHGPYEQYF; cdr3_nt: TGTGCCAGCAGCCAAGCTCATGGACCCTACGAGCAGTACTTC
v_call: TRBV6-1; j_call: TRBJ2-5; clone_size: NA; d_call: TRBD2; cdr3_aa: CASSEVSRKGGTSDF; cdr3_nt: TGTGCCAGCAGTGAAGTTAGTCGGAAGGGAGGGACTAGCGACTTC
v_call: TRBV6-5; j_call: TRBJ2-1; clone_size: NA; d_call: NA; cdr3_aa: CASSYTDGYNEQFF; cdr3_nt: TGTGCCAGCAGTTACACTGACGGTTACAATGAGCAGTTCTTC
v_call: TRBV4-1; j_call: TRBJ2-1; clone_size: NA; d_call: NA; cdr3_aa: CASSQDWRENEQFF; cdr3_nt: TGCGCCAGCAGCCAAGATTGGCGGGAAAATGAGCAGTTCTTC
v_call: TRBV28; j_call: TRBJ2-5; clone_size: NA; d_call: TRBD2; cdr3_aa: CASSFTSGRAGGETQYF; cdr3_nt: TGTGCCAGCAGTTTCACTAGCGGGAGGGCCGGGGGAGAGACCCAGTACTTC
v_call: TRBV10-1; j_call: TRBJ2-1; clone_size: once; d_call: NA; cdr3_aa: CASTEGGAAYNEQFF; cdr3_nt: TGCGCCAGCACCGAGGGGGGGGCGGCCTACAATGAGCAGTTCTTC
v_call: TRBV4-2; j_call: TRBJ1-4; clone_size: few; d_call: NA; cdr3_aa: CASSQESATNEKLFF; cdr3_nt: TGTGCCAGCAGCCAAGAAAGTGCAACTAATGAAAAACTGTTTTTT
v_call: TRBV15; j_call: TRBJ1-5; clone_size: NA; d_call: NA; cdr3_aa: CATSAKGSFNQPQHF; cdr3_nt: TGTGCCACCAGCGCCAAGGGCAGCTTCAATCAGCCCCAGCATTTT
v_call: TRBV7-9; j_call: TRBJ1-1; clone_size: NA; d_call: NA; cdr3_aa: CASSLERPGDVAAFF; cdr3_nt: TGTGCCAGCAGCCTGGAGCGTCCGGGGGATGTCGCGGCTTTCTTT
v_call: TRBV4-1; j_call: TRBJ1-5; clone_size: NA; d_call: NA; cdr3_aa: CASSQSSDSNQPQHF; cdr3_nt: TGCGCCAGCAGCCAAAGCTCCGATAGCAATCAGCCCCAGCATTTT
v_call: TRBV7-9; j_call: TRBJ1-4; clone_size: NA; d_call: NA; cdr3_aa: CASSLDRPTMSLANEKLFF; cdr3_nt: TGTGCCAGCAGCTTAGACAGACCAACGATGTCGCTAGCTAATGAAAAACTGTTTTTT
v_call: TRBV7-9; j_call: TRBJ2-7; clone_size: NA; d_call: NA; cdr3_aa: CASSRQGPVLEQYF; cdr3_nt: TGTGCCAGCAGCCGTCAAGGACCTGTTCTAGAGCAGTACTTC